This T cell receptor beta chain was recovered during a study of early T cells in non-severe SARS-CoV-2 infection (dated by TCRdb to about 2021). Regarding the research as a whole: Bulk RNA from unsorted whole blood was used for TCR sequencing, so alpha and beta chains could not be paired.

The library was prepared using 5' RACE. The sample was run on a NextSeq 500. To correct for sequencing error and PCR bias, the TCR library protocol tagged individual cDNA molecules with unique molecular identifiers. TCR alpha and beta chains were both sequenced, and the abundances of alpha and beta sequences in each sample were closely correlated with each other. In the source study's methods: Decombinator V4 was used to annotate TCR sequences for V gene, J gene and CDR3. Expanded TCRs were defined as changing significantly between any two time points under a Poisson model with p below 0.0001. TCR abundances were normalised to the total number of TCRs sequenced per sample and were expressed as counts per million. TRAV1-2 paired with TRAJ12, TRAJ20 or TRAJ33 defined MAIT TCRs, while TRAV10 paired with TRAJ18 defined iNKT TCRs. A search of VDJdb, accessed on 1 November 2021, was run for TCRs annotated to CMV, EBV and SARS-CoV-2, with TCRs annotated for multiple antigens excluded. TCRdb took the public reads, trimmed them with fastp at Q25, ran MiXCR for clone calling and kept in-frame beta chains. For every CDR3 protein sequence, its rows merge into one entry that carries the most common genes and DNA. The V and J calls were determined by TCRdb, not by the authors. This sample lists about 61,000 distinct CDR3 sequences; roughly 10% were detected once. The top ten clonotypes cover around 1.6% of the sample.

Trimming removed 2 bases from V and 6 bases from J, leaving 18 bases between the germline ends. In the germline V gene, CDR1 corresponds to ENHRY and CDR2 to SYGVKD. Measured from the cysteine to the phenylalanine, the CDR3 is 16 residues long. The read is trimmed to its CDR3 DNA, 48 bases read in frame from base 1. Results the study describes overall, beyond this receptor: VDJdb matching was skewed toward anti-spike CD8 responses and likely underestimated virus-specific expansions by missing private and CD4 specificities.

This clonotype has just a few counts. Its antigen is currently not known. No base qualities exist here, and no much larger clone lies one base off it. A case-control design nested within a healthcare worker cohort in London, UK, was used, with weekly nasopharyngeal swab PCR tests and blood sampling performed. Healthcare workers were recruited during the week of the UK lockdown, between 23 and 31 March 2020, and followed weekly for up to roughly 16 weeks. The sequenced material came from whole blood. The TCR comes from an adult who was a healthcare worker with PCR-confirmed SARS-CoV-2 infection or an uninfected control (not recorded which). Recombination linked TRBV10-3 to TRBJ2-3, and possibly TRBD1, on 6 matching bases. The encoded CDR3 is CAISEQGLSGVDTQYF. The DNA sequence follows: TGTGCCATCAGTGAGCAGGGCCTCTCAGGGGTGGATACGCAGTATTTT.